One sample yielded the 22 T cell receptor beta chains listed below, sequenced in a study of blood T cells in healthy people across ages. Then a second PCR, running about 6 to 12 cycles, was carried out with a sample-barcoded 5' primer and a J-beta primer mix. TCRdb redid the calling of the 5' RACE reads with MiXCR, one entry per CDR3 protein. The repertoire includes around 990,000 distinct CDR3 sequences, under 40% of them detected once, and roughly 14% sits in the top ten. The sequencing sample was made of blood. The receptors derive from a man aged 18 to 35 in good health.

The chain is built from TRBV29-1 and TRBJ2-1; TRBD1 aligns across 7 bases. This CDR3 has 14 amino acids. V was pared by 6 bases and J by 5 bases, with 10 bases of the junction left unmatched. Germline-derived CDR1 and CDR2 are SQVTM and ANQGSEA. CDR3 amino acids: CSVLPLGGHNEQFF. The CDR3 DNA sequence: TGCAGCGTGCTCCCCTTAGGGGGCCACAATGAGCAGTTCTTC.

This clonotype was seen a handful of times. This chain connects TRBV20-1 to TRBJ1-5, with D unresolved. The CDR3 totals 14 residues. V gave up 5 bases and J gave up 0 bases, with 11 bases separating them. Germline CDR1 reads DFQATT; CDR2 reads SNEGSKA (reference sequence). CDR3 amino acids: CSAVVGDSNQPQHF. CDR3 nucleotide sequence: TGCAGTGCTGTTGTAGGAGATAGCAATCAGCCCCAGCATTTT.

This clonotype was seen a few times. The V and J genes are TRBV12-3 or TRBV12-4 and TRBJ2-4; unclear D gene. Trimming shortened V by 8 bases and J by 5 bases, and 16 bases separated the two germline ends. CDR3 length: 14 residues. The CDR3 bases are TGTGCCAGCGGGCCACACGGCGCACAAAACATTCAGTACTTC. Translated: CASGPHGAQNIQYF.

The rearrangement joins TRBV4-2 to TRBJ2-3; the D gene could be TRBD1 or TRBD2 (5 bases each). V lost 2 bases and J 0 bases, leaving 18 bases between the germline ends. CDR1 LGHNA and CDR2 YNFKEQ come from the germline V gene. This CDR3 is 18 amino acids long. CDR3: CASSQRGGTAYSTDTQYF. In nucleotides, the CDR3 is TGTGCCAGCAGCCAACGGGGCGGAACAGCTTATAGCACAGATACGCAGTATTTT.

In DNA form, the CDR3 reads TGTGCCAGCAGTTACGAAGGGAAGACTGAAGCTTTCTTT. As protein: CASSYEGKTEAFF. The chain links TRBV6-2 or TRBV6-3 to TRBJ1-1, with no clear D. The germline gives CDR1 MNHEY, CDR2 SVGEGT. The CDR3 runs 13 residues. Deletions cut 2 bases from V and 5 bases from J, with 9 bases between.

The chain recombines TRBV4-1 with TRBJ1-2; the D gene is possibly TRBD1 (5 bases). This CDR3 spans 15 amino acids. V was clipped by 1 base and J by 1 base, with 10 bases between them. The germline gives CDR1 MGHRA, CDR2 YSYEKL. The CDR3 region has the DNA TGCGCCAGCAGCCAAGTGGGGCTCAATAACTATGGCTACACCTTC. Its protein product is CASSQVGLNNYGYTF.

The chain has TRBV14 and TRBJ2-2; the D is unclear. CDR1 and CDR2 (germline): SGHDN, FVKESK. Trimming removed 4 bases at V and 6 bases at J, with 12 bases between. This CDR3 is built from 14 residues. The CDR3 DNA sequence: TGTGCCAGCAGCCTAAATACGGGTCCCGGGGAGCTGTTTTTT. This translates into CASSLNTGPGELFF.

This clonotype showed up just a few times. The chain recombines TRBV4-1 with TRBJ1-1; 8 bases line up with TRBD1. Germline assignment: CDR1 MGHRA and CDR2 YSYEKL. CDR3 length: 18 amino acids. V lost 0 bases and J lost 5; bases outside the gene matches: 14. The CDR3 region is CASSQDRSRGLGRTEAFF. In nucleotides, the CDR3 is TGCGCCAGCAGCCAAGATAGGAGCAGGGGGCTTGGTAGGACTGAAGCTTTCTTT.

This clonotype showed up just a few times. The V gene is TRBV14, the J gene TRBJ2-5; tentatively, D is TRBD1 (6 bases). Germline V gene sequence: CDR1 SGHDN, CDR2 FVKESK. Deletions cut 4 bases from V and 0 bases from J, with 15 bases between. This CDR3 is 16 amino acids long. CDR3 sequence: CASSLRTAVYQETQYF. Here the CDR3 DNA reads TGTGCCAGCAGCCTAAGGACAGCTGTATACCAAGAGACCCAGTACTTC.

J is TRBJ1-6 and V is TRBV12-3 or TRBV12-4; perhaps TRBD1 as D (5 bases). The CDR3 sequence is 17 residues long. Trimming stripped 2 bases from V and 2 bases from J, with 13 bases between. The CDR3 DNA follows: TGTGCCAGCAGTTTACTGGGGGTCGGGGCCTATAATTCACCCCTCCACTTT. This gives the protein CASSLLGVGAYNSPLHF.

Remarks on this clonotype: An end of the junction does not agree with germline; a read error may underlie this. CDR3 in amino acids: CAGSPRVDGGAGADTQYF. The CDR3 DNA reads TGCGCCGGCAGTCCCAGAGTCGACGGGGGGGCCGGAGCAGATACGCAGTATTTT. This chain joins TRBV4-1 and TRBJ2-3, with 8 bases aligning to TRBD2. The CDR3 spans 18 residues. Germline assignment: CDR1 MGHRA and CDR2 YSYEKL.

This clonotype was observed a handful of times. The J gene is TRBJ1-4, the V gene TRBV5-1; D is uncertain. The CDR3 has 14 amino acids. Trimming cost V 2 bases and J 0 bases, with 5 bases left between them. In germline, CDR1 is SGHRS, CDR2 YFSETQ. CDR3 coding DNA: TGCGCCAGCAGCTTTGGAACAACTAATGAAAAACTGTTTTTT. Amino acids: CASSFGTTNEKLFF.

This clonotype came up a few times. The chain links TRBV6-5 to TRBJ1-2, with a tentative D call TRBD1 (6 bases). This CDR3 region has 12 residues. The germline V gene has CDR1 MNHEY and CDR2 SVGAGI. Trimming shortened V by 6 bases and J by 7 bases, and 12 bases separated the two germline ends. The DNA of the CDR3 is TGTGCCAGCAGCACACAGGGTCTTGGCTACACCTTC. It yields the protein CASSTQGLGYTF.

This clonotype was seen more than once but under ten times. V is TRBV2 and J is TRBJ2-3; tentatively, D is TRBD1 (7 bases). Deletions cut 8 bases from V and 2 bases from J, with 14 bases between. Germline V gives CDR1 SNHLY, CDR2 FYNNEI. This CDR3 contains 14 residues. Here the CDR3 reads CASPGGQPTDTQYF. CDR3 coding DNA: TGTGCCAGCCCCGGGGGACAGCCCACAGATACGCAGTATTTT.

Remarks on this clonotype: This likely traces to a read error, being one base from a far larger clone. The rearrangement links TRBV12-3 or TRBV12-4 to TRBJ1-1; D gene unclear. The V gene lost 1 base and the J gene lost 3 bases, with 6 bases spanning the gap. The CDR3 runs 13 residues. The CDR3 DNA is TGTGCCAGCAGTTTAGGCAGGCACACTGAAGCTTTCTTT. Protein sequence: CASSLGRHTEAFF.

This CDR3 reads CSARDQGLHNEQFF. Here the CDR3 DNA reads TGCAGTGCTAGAGATCAGGGACTTCACAATGAGCAGTTCTTC. V usage is TRBV20-1 and J usage is TRBJ2-1; the D gene is possibly TRBD2 (6 bases). The CDR3 covers 14 residues. Deletions cut 0 bases from V and 5 bases from J, with 11 bases between. Germline CDR1 reads DFQATT; CDR2 reads SNEGSKA (reference sequence).

The rearrangement uses TRBV12-3 or TRBV12-4 and TRBJ1-4, with TRBD1 matching over 10 bases. The CDR3 consists of 16 residues. The junction had 4 bases not matched to a gene; V was cut back by 6 bases and J by 0 bases. CDR3 nucleotide sequence: TGTGCCAGCAGGGGACAGGGGCCCCCAACTAATGAAAAACTGTTTTTT. Translated: CASRGQGPPTNEKLFF.

This clonotype was seen a few times. DNA of the CDR3: TGTGCCACCAGCTCCCTACCGAACACTGAAGCTTTCTTT. It specifies CATSSLPNTEAFF. The rearrangement joins TRBV15 to TRBJ1-1; no clear D. V dropped 5 bases and J dropped 1 base, with 8 bases sitting between them. Germline assignment: CDR1 LNHNV and CDR2 YYDKDF (reference sequence). The CDR3 consists of 13 residues. Full variable domain (outside the CDR3, taken from reference TRBV15 and TRBJ1-1): DAMVIQNPRYQVTQFGKPVTLSCSQTLNHNVMYWYQQKSSQAPKLLFHYYDKDFNNEADTPDNFQSRRPNTSFCFLDIRSPGLGDTAMYLCATSSLPNTEAFFGQGTRLTVV.

This clonotype showed up just a few times. The CDR3 reads CASSVAAQGPYEQYF. The CDR3 coding sequence is TGTGCCAGCAGCGTAGCGGCCCAGGGTCCCTACGAGCAGTACTTC. The chain employs TRBV9 and TRBJ2-7, with D maybe TRBD1 (5 bases). The CDR3 totals 15 residues. The V gene lost 0 bases and the J gene lost 2 bases, with 12 bases spanning the gap. Germline assignment: CDR1 SGDLS and CDR2 YYNGEE. Together with reference TRBV9 and TRBJ2-7, the CDR3 gives the full variable domain: DSGVTQTPKHLITATGQRVTLRCSPRSGDLSVYWYQQSLDQGLQFLIQYYNGEERAKGNILERFSAQQFPDLHSELNLSSLELGDSALYFCASSVAAQGPYEQYFGPGTRLTVT.

The chain has TRBV6-2 or TRBV6-3 and TRBJ2-1; 15 bases are a match to TRBD2. From germline, CDR1 is MNHEY and CDR2 SVGEGT. The CDR3 contains 17 residues. Germline trimming cut 7 bases from V and 0 bases from J; bases unmatched to any gene: 4. The CDR3 reads CASTGTSGRSSYNEQFF. The CDR3, as DNA: TGTGCCAGCACCGGGACTAGCGGGAGGAGCTCCTACAATGAGCAGTTCTTC.

This clonotype came up a few times. The chain couples TRBV27 to TRBJ2-1, with D perhaps matching TRBD1 (6 bases). Germline V CDR1 and CDR2: MNHEY, SMNVEV (reference sequence). V lost 4 bases to trimming and J lost 8 bases, with 9 bases between them. CDR3 size: 12 residues. The CDR3 sequence is CASSWGPYEQFF. In DNA, the CDR3 is TGTGCCAGCAGTTGGGGGCCCTATGAGCAGTTCTTC.

Only a few counts were recorded for this clonotype. The J gene is TRBJ2-7, the V gene TRBV27; no reliable D call. V was cut by 5 bases and J by 3 bases, with 11 bases left in between. Germline CDR1 and CDR2: MNHEY and SMNVEV (reference sequence). The CDR3 sequence is 13 residues long. The CDR3, as DNA: TGTGCCAGCAGTCCGGAGATCTACTACGAGCAGTACTTC. Amino acids: CASSPEIYYEQYF.